Listed below are T cell receptor beta chains from one sample, sequenced in a study of regulatory T cells in long-lasting Graves disease. Each CDR3 protein is one row after TCRdb ran MiXCR on the multiplex PCR reads. The sample includes approximately 390,000 distinct CDR3 sequences, 15% to 20% of them seen just once. The same sample was also studied in work on T cells in Graves' hyperthyroidism and ophthalmopathy.

The sequences come from peripheral blood mononuclear cells (PBMCs), collected at new diagnosis, from a patient treated with antithyroid drugs. Receptors were obtained from a woman under 30 with Graves disease. Each CDR3 is given with its conserved first and last residue. Each record gives: V gene, J gene, clone size, D gene, CDR3 DNA, CDR3 protein. D genes are given only for firm matches. Some rows have no size entry. The others give once, few or many, or a class for an expanded clone.

TRBV12-3/TRBV12-4,TRBJ1-1,.,.,TGTGCCAGCAGAATCGGGGGGAGGAACACTGAAGCTTTCTTT,CASRIGGRNTEAFF
TRBV10-3,TRBJ1-2,once,TRBD1,TGTGCCATCAGTGAGCCTTGGACAGGGGACTATGGCTACACCTTC,CAISEPWTGDYGYTF
TRBV11-1,TRBJ2-1,many,.,TGTGCCAGCAGCGAGTACAGGGGAGGTGTCAGCAATGAGCAGTTCTTC,CASSEYRGGVSNEQFF
TRBV6-2/TRBV6-3,TRBJ1-1,few,.,TGTGCCAGCAGTTACGAGGGACCCCGGCGGGGGTTCACTGAAGCTTTCTTT,CASSYEGPRRGFTEAFF
TRBV20-1,TRBJ2-5,.,.,TGCAGTGCTAGAGTTTCCGGGCCCACGGAGACCCAGTACTTC,CSARVSGPTETQYF
TRBV2,TRBJ2-7,.,.,TGTGCCAGCAGTGGGAGGTCAGCCACCTACGAGCAGTACTTC,CASSGRSATYEQYF
TRBV10-3,TRBJ1-2,few,.,TGTGCCATCCGAATGGACAGCGAACTCAATAACTATGGCTACACCTTC,CAIRMDSELNNYGYTF
TRBV3-1,TRBJ2-7,.,TRBD1,TGTGCCAGCAGCCCTCGGGACAGCAAATACGAGCAGTACTTC,CASSPRDSKYEQYF
TRBV5-1,TRBJ1-3,.,.,TGCGCCAGCAGCAGACTACAGGGAACTGGAAACACCATATATTTT,CASSRLQGTGNTIYF
TRBV12-3/TRBV12-4,TRBJ1-5,.,.,TGTGCCAGCAGTCCCATCGGCAGAGATCAGCCCCAGCATTTT,CASSPIGRDQPQHF
TRBV5-4,TRBJ2-1,many,TRBD2,TGTGCCAGCAGCCCTGGACTAGCGACGGCTGAGCAGTTCTTC,CASSPGLATAEQFF
TRBV6-1,TRBJ2-2,few,.,TGTGCCAGCAGCCGTTTGGCCGGGGAGCTGTTTTTT,CASSRLAGELFF
TRBV24-1,TRBJ2-1,.,TRBD2,TGTGCCACAAGAACGGGAGGCGAGCAGTTCTTC,CATRTGGEQFF
TRBV11-2,TRBJ2-1,many,.,TGTGCCAGCAGCTCCCATAGGGGGAGGGGGACGAATGAGCAGTTCTTC,CASSSHRGRGTNEQFF
TRBV24-1,TRBJ1-2,.,.,TGTGCCACCAGTGATTATAGCAACTATGGCTACACCTTC,CATSDYSNYGYTF
TRBV20-1,TRBJ2-5,.,TRBD2,TGCAGTGCTAGAGCTAGCGGGGGGGCCGGAGAGACCCAGTACTTC,CSARASGGAGETQYF
TRBV15,TRBJ1-1,.,TRBD1,TGTGCCACCAGCAGCTCGGGACAGATCACCTTCCAAATGAACACTGAAGCTTTCTTT,CATSSSGQITFQMNTEAFF